One and the same sample provided the 26 T cell receptor beta chains below, sequenced in a study of regulatory T cells in long-lasting Graves disease. Assembly of TCR beta libraries relied on iRepertoire HTBI primers together with Arm-PCR of CDR3 regions. TCRdb independently ran MiXCR on the multiplex PCR reads; one entry per CDR3 protein. This sample carries roughly 560,000 distinct CDR3 sequences, more than 10% of them seen once, and the ten largest clones take 8.9%. Noted time point: newly diagnosed GD, antithyroid drugs for less than 3 months. There was RNA extracted from PBMCs, and the TCR library was made from it. The same sample was also used in a study of T cells in Graves' hyperthyroidism and ophthalmopathy.

Source: peripheral blood mononuclear cells (PBMCs), taken at new diagnosis, from a patient treated with antithyroid drugs. Every receptor here comes from a woman between 25 and 40 years old with Graves disease.

Many counts were recorded for this clonotype. This chain joins TRBV30 and TRBJ2-7, with 8 positions matching TRBD2. The CDR3 covers 14 residues. Germline loops: CDR1 GTSNPN, CDR2 SVGIG (reference sequence). After removal of 0 bases from V and 2 bases from J, the junction contained 3 bases not matched to a gene. DNA for the CDR3: TGTGCCTGGAGTGTAAAAGCGGGGGCCTACGAGCAGTACTTC. This translates into CAWSVKAGAYEQYF.

The chain employs TRBV6-5 and TRBJ1-1; weak D call: TRBD1 (6 bases). CDR3 length: 15 amino acids. The germline V gene has CDR1 MNHEY and CDR2 SVGAGI. Trimming took off 0 bases at V and 3 bases at J, with 11 bases between the two ends. CDR3 coding DNA: TGTGCCAGCAGTTACTCGAATGCAGGGGACACTGAAGCTTTCTTT. This gives the protein CASSYSNAGDTEAFF.

The chain recombines TRBV6-1 with TRBJ1-2; D may be TRBD1 (5 bases). The CDR3 extends over 13 amino acids. Germline loops: CDR1 MNHNS, CDR2 SASEGT. Between the trimmed V and J ends, which lost 8 bases and 7 bases, there was a span of 17 bases. This chain's CDR3 is CASLRRGSAGYTF. The CDR3 region has the DNA TGTGCCAGCTTACGACGGGGGAGCGCTGGCTACACCTTC.

Many counts were recorded for this clonotype. This chain joins TRBV10-3 and TRBJ2-7; TRBD1 matches 8 bases. Germline trimming cut 3 bases from V and 5 bases from J; bases unmatched to any gene: 9. The CDR3 has 15 amino acids. Germline V gene lookup returns CDR1 ENHRY and CDR2 SYGVKD. This CDR3 reads CAISDHGQGFNEQYF. As DNA, the CDR3 is TGTGCCATCAGTGATCATGGACAGGGCTTTAACGAGCAGTACTTC.

In its sample, this clonotype was seen a few times. The genes are TRBV27 and TRBJ2-1, with a weak D call TRBD2 (6 bases). CDR3 size: 18 residues. The V gene lost 6 bases and the J gene lost 0 bases, with 21 bases spanning the gap. Germline V gene lookup returns CDR1 MNHEY and CDR2 SMNVEV (reference sequence). The CDR3: CASSSILPSSASYNEQFF. DNA for the CDR3: TGTGCCAGCAGCTCGATTCTACCATCTAGCGCCTCCTACAATGAGCAGTTCTTC.

Ten or more counts support this clonotype. For the CDR3, the DNA is TGTGCCTGGAGTGGCTGGCTCGGACAAGAGACCCAGTACTTC. Protein product: CAWSGWLGQETQYF. The V call is TRBV30, the J call TRBJ2-5; D not resolved. Trimming shortened V by 1 base and J by 2 bases, and 11 bases separated the two germline ends. The CDR3 covers 14 residues. Per germline, CDR1 GTSNPN and CDR2 SVGIG (reference sequence).

The sample holds many counts of this clonotype. V and J are TRBV4-1 and TRBJ1-1, with D unresolved. The CDR3 runs to 16 residues. CDR1 and CDR2 from the germline V gene are MGHRA and YSYEKL. V lost 2 bases and J 0 bases, leaving 13 bases between the germline ends. CDR3 residues: CASSQPMRLMNTEAFF. DNA of the CDR3: TGCGCCAGCAGCCAACCTATGAGACTTATGAACACTGAAGCTTTCTTT.

The chain links TRBV6-1 to TRBJ1-3; perhaps TRBD1 as D (5 bases). CDR1 MNHNS and CDR2 SASEGT come from the germline V gene. Trimming stripped 6 bases from V and 2 bases from J, with 11 bases between. The CDR3 runs to 14 residues. The DNA of the CDR3 is TGTGCCAGCAGCAAGACAGAGGCTGGAAACACCATATATTTT. Its protein product is CASSKTEAGNTIYF.

V is TRBV6-2 or TRBV6-3 and J is TRBJ1-1; no definite D call. Trimming took 6 bases from V and 10 from J, leaving 15 bases between them. CDR1 and CDR2 (germline): MNHEY, SVGEGT. This CDR3 region has 12 residues. The CDR3 reads CASRLLGTPAFF. The DNA of the CDR3 is TGTGCCAGCAGGCTTCTGGGCACTCCAGCTTTCTTT.

In its sample, this clonotype was seen many times. This rearrangement joins TRBV15 to TRBJ1-2; D remains ambiguous. The CDR3 runs 16 residues. The V gene lost 0 bases and the J gene lost 4 bases, with 15 bases spanning the gap. Germline V gene sequence: CDR1 LNHNV, CDR2 YYDKDF (reference sequence). The CDR3 nucleotides are TGTGCCACCAGCAGAGATCAGTACAGTGGCGGCTATGGCTACACCTTC. Residues: CATSRDQYSGGYGYTF.

This sequence joins TRBV27 and TRBJ2-5; D perhaps matches TRBD1 (6 bases). The CDR3 is 14 amino acids. Trimming removed 6 bases at V and 1 base at J, with 12 bases between. Germline loops: CDR1 MNHEY, CDR2 SMNVEV (reference sequence). The CDR3 is CASSPDRSQETQYF. For the CDR3, the DNA is TGTGCCAGCAGCCCGGACAGATCCCAAGAGACCCAGTACTTC.

The V gene is TRBV9, the J gene TRBJ2-7; TRBD2 matches at 11 bases. CDR1 is SGDLS and CDR2 is YYNGEE in the germline V gene. The junction had 2 bases not matched to a gene; V was cut back by 2 bases and J by 4 bases. This CDR3 has 14 residues. The CDR3 region is CASSVGLAEYEQYF. CDR3 DNA sequence: TGTGCCAGCAGCGTGGGACTAGCGGAGTACGAGCAGTACTTC. The whole variable domain, filled in from reference TRBV9 and TRBJ2-7, reads DSGVTQTPKHLITATGQRVTLRCSPRSGDLSVYWYQQSLDQGLQFLIQYYNGEERAKGNILERFSAQQFPDLHSELNLSSLELGDSALYFCASSVGLAEYEQYFGPGTRLTVT.

This clonotype showed up just once. The chain joins TRBV3-1 to TRBJ1-3; D call uncertain. V lost 5 bases, J lost 8 bases, and 19 bases lay in between. The CDR3 consists of 15 residues. The germline gives CDR1 LGHDT, CDR2 YNNKEL (reference sequence). The CDR3, as DNA: TGTGCCAGCAGCTTACTTGTAGGGAATTTGGACACCATATATTTT. Its protein is CASSLLVGNLDTIYF.

This clonotype was detected ten times or more. The chain links TRBV24-1 to TRBJ2-3, with D possibly TRBD2 on 5 matching bases. With 5 bases removed from V and 1 base from J, the gap between germline ends came to 21 bases. This CDR3 contains 18 residues. CDR1 is KGHDR, CDR2 SFDVKD, per germline. The CDR3 nucleotides read TGTGCCACCAGTGTTCCAGGATACTCGGCGCGGGGCACAGATACGCAGTATTTT. This codes for CATSVPGYSARGTDTQYF.

This chain joins TRBV7-9 and TRBJ1-1; D might be TRBD1 (5 bases). V was cut by 5 bases and J by 3 bases, with 10 bases left in between. This CDR3 is 13 amino acids long. In germline, CDR1 is SEHNR, CDR2 FQNEAQ (reference sequence). The DNA for the CDR3 is TGTGCCAGCAGCCCCAGGGTCGACACTGAAGCTTTCTTT. Protein product: CASSPRVDTEAFF.

The chain employs TRBV19 and TRBJ1-4; D gene unclear. Germline CDR1 reads LNHDA; CDR2 reads SQIVND (reference sequence). The CDR3 length is 16 residues. Trimming left V 3 bases short and J 7 bases short, with 18 bases between. In DNA form, the CDR3 reads TGTGCCAGTAGTATTCTACCGGGCCCGGATCCTGAAAAACTGTTTTTT. Translating it yields CASSILPGPDPEKLFF.

This clonotype was seen repeatedly, ten times or more. The V gene is TRBV9, the J gene TRBJ1-5; no clear D. The CDR3 consists of 14 residues. Trimming took 0 bases from V and 5 from J, leaving 9 bases between them. The germline V gene encodes CDR1 SGDLS and CDR2 YYNGEE. The CDR3 sequence: CASSVDGSYQPQHF. The DNA of the CDR3 is TGTGCCAGCAGCGTAGACGGGTCCTATCAGCCCCAGCATTTT.

This clonotype has a count of ten or more. The rearrangement links TRBV7-9 to TRBJ1-1; tentatively, D is TRBD1 (6 bases). CDR3 length: 17 residues. The V end was cut by 6 bases, the J end by 0 bases, with 20 bases between. Germline CDR1 and CDR2: SEHNR and FQNEAQ (reference sequence). The CDR3 sequence: CASRPPLGQYMNTEAFF. CDR3 sequence (DNA): TGTGCCAGCAGACCCCCTTTAGGACAGTATATGAACACTGAAGCTTTCTTT.

Comments on this clonotype: This likely came from a read error, as a far larger clone is one base away. This chain connects TRBV7-9 to TRBJ2-1, with D hard to call. The CDR3 sequence is 15 residues long. Looked up from germline, CDR1 is SEHNR and CDR2 is FQNEAQ (reference sequence). Trimming cost V 5 bases and J 2 bases, with 13 bases left between them. CDR3 protein: CASSRSESPYNEQFF. The DNA of the CDR3 is TGTGCCAGCAGCCGAAGCGAGAGTCCCTACAATGAGCAGTTCTTC.

This clonotype was seen many times. This chain links TRBV28 with TRBJ1-1; no firm D call. CDR1 is MDHEN, CDR2 SYDVKM, per germline. With 8 bases removed from V and 3 bases from J, the gap between germline ends came to 7 bases. The CDR3 covers 11 residues. CDR3 loop: CASLWHTEAFF. In DNA form, the CDR3 reads TGTGCCAGCTTGTGGCACACTGAAGCTTTCTTT.

This clonotype was seen ten or more times. The chain links TRBV6-1 to TRBJ2-7; D gene uncertain. The CDR3 has 17 amino acids. The V gene's germline CDR1 is MNHNS and CDR2 SASEGT. With 5 bases removed from V and 0 bases from J, the gap between germline ends came to 20 bases. This chain's CDR3 is CASSTTNTLEYSYEQYF. CDR3 in DNA: TGTGCCAGCAGTACGACAAACACCTTAGAGTACTCCTACGAGCAGTACTTC.

The chain uses TRBV5-1 and TRBJ2-5, with D tentatively TRBD1 or TRBD2 (6 bases each). CDR1 SGHRS and CDR2 YFSETQ come from the germline V gene. The length of the CDR3 is 16 residues. The V end was cut by 0 bases, the J end by 3 bases, with 15 bases between. The CDR3 protein is CASSLAAGGLEETQYF. CDR3 nucleotides: TGCGCCAGCAGCTTGGCCGCCGGGGGCTTGGAAGAGACCCAGTACTTC. The entire variable domain, with the rest obtained from reference TRBV5-1 and TRBJ2-5, is as follows: KAGVTQTPRYLIKTRGQQVTLSCSPISGHRSVSWYQQTPGQGLQFLFEYFSETQRNKGNFPGRFSGRQFSNSRSEMNVSTLELGDSALYLCASSLAAGGLEETQYFGPGTRLLVL.

This clonotype was observed many times. The rearrangement joins TRBV11-2 to TRBJ2-1, with 7 bases aligning to TRBD1. Trimming at V came to 3 bases and at J to 2 bases, leaving 4 bases not matched to a gene. The CDR3 totals 15 residues. Germline V lookup: CDR1 SGHAT, CDR2 FQNNGV. In DNA form, the CDR3 reads TGTGCCAGCAGCTTCAACAGGGGCCCCTACAATGAGCAGTTCTTC. Residues: CASSFNRGPYNEQFF.

Many counts were recorded for this clonotype. The rearrangement uses TRBV10-3 and TRBJ2-3; D is possibly TRBD2 (6 bases). Germline CDR1 is ENHRY and CDR2 is SYGVKD. This CDR3 has 12 amino acids. Trimming shortened V by 4 bases and J by 8 bases, and 10 bases separated the two germline ends. The CDR3 reads CAISGGLGTQYF. In DNA, the CDR3 is TGTGCCATCAGTGGGGGACTTGGTACGCAGTATTTT.

This clonotype has ten or more counts. The V and J genes are TRBV20-1 and TRBJ1-3, with 7 nucleotides matching TRBD1. CDR3 length equals 14 residues. Germline V lookup: CDR1 DFQATT, CDR2 SNEGSKA (reference sequence). J was trimmed by 4 bases and V by 0 bases; bases with no gene match: 3. The CDR3: CSARDLTGGNTIYF. CDR3 DNA: TGCAGTGCTAGAGATTTGACAGGGGGAAACACCATATATTTT.

This clonotype was counted at least ten times. The chain couples TRBV6-1 to TRBJ2-1, with D possibly matching TRBD2 (5 bases). There are 13 residues in the CDR3. Germline V gene data show CDR1 as MNHNS and CDR2 as SASEGT. The V end lost 6 bases, the J end lost 4 bases, and 10 bases lay between the germline ends. Here the CDR3 reads CASSPGIYNEQFF. CDR3 coding DNA: TGTGCCAGCAGCCCCGGGATTTACAATGAGCAGTTCTTC.